A single T cell receptor beta chain is shown here with its context. Antigen unknown. These data originate in a study of CD8+ T cells in alopecia areata. Overall study context: Tofacitinib ran for 6 to 18 months before 6 months off drug. Findings of the study overall: Normal scalp showed lower clonality than lesional scalp, especially alopecia totalis/universalis.

Extraction of RNA preceded its reverse transcription into cDNA, which served as the sequencing template. Some clones are missing from TCRdb's copy, which holds only in-frame ones; the method was immunoSEQ multiplex PCR. The data show fewer than 150,000 clones, with around three fifths seen just once and roughly 4.5% held by the top ten. Germline values: CDR1 SQVTM, CDR2 ANQGSEA. Trimming took 7 bases from V and 5 from J, leaving 12 bases between them. The CDR3 sequence is 12 residues long. Sequences were derived from CD4+ T cells sorted from blood, sampled at week 0. The TCR comes from a human donor with alopecia areata. The V and J genes are TRBV29-1 and TRBJ2-1, with D unclear. The CDR3 here is CSGARSNNEQFF. CDR3 coding DNA: TGCAGCGGCGCGAGGTCGAACAATGAGCAGTTCTTC.